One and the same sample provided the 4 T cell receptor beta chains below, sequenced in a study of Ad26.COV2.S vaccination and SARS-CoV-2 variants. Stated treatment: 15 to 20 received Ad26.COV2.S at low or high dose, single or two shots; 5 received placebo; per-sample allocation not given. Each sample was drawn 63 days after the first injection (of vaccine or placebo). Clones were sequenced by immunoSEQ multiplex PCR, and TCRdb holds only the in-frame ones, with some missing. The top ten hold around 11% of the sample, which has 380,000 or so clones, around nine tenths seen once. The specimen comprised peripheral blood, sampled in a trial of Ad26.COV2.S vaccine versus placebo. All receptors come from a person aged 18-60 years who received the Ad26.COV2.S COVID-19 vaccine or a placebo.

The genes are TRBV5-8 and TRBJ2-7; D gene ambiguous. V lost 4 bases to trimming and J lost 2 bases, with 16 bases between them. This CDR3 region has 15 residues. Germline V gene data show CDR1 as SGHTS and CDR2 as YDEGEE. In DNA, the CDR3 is TGTGCCAGCAGCCCCCCTGGTACAATCGCCTACGAGCAGTACTTC. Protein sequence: CASSPPGTIAYEQYF.

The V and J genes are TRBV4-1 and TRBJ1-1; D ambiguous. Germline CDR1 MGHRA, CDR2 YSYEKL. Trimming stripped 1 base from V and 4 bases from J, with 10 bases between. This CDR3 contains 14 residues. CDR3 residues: CASSQGPLSTEAFF. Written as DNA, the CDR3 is TGCGCCAGCAGCCAAGGACCCCTGAGCACTGAAGCTTTCTTT.

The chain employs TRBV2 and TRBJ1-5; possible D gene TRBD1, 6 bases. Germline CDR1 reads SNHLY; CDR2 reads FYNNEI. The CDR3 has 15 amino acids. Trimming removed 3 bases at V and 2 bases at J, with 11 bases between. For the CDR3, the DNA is TGTGCCAGCAGTGAGAGTGCAGGGGGCAATCAGCCCCAGCATTTT. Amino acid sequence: CASSESAGGNQPQHF.

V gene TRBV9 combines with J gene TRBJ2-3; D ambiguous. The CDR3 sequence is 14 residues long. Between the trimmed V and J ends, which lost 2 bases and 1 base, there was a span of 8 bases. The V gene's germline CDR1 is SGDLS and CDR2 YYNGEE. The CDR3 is CASSVLRGTDTQYF. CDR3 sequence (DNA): TGTGCCAGCAGCGTCCTCCGGGGCACAGATACGCAGTATTTT.